These T cell receptor beta chains were read from a single sample in a study of shared clonotypes between healthy human individuals. Profiling relied on immunoSEQ multiplex PCR, and the TCRdb table lists in-frame clones only, not all of them. This sample has under 2.5 million clones, with approximately 90% found just once. Sequencing was performed on naive CD4+ T cells from PBMCs. These receptors were taken from a man between 18 and 35 years old in good health. Some clones in this sample may be carry-over from other donors' samples. CDR3s include the opening cysteine and the closing phenylalanine or tryptophan. D genes are given only for firm matches. A clone size is listed for some rows: how often the clone was seen (once, few, many), or a class if it is expanded.

clone_size j_call d_call v_call cdr3_nt cdr3_aa
NA TRBJ2-7 TRBD2 TRBV2 TGTGCCAGCATTTTTAGCGGGAGAGCCTACGAGCAGTACTTC CASIFSGRAYEQYF
NA TRBJ1-5 NA TRBV7-2 TGTGCCAGCAGCGGCGGACCGCAATATCAGCCCCAGCATTTT CASSGGPQYQPQHF
NA TRBJ2-1 NA TRBV7-9 TGTGCCAGCAGCTTGCCTCGGGGGGGCAGGGGGAGGAATGAGCAGTTCTTC CASSLPRGGRGRNEQFF
NA TRBJ2-5 NA TRBV28 TGTGCCAGCAGGTCTATGGGGGAGACCCAGTACTTC CASRSMGETQYF
NA TRBJ2-7 TRBD1 TRBV5-1 TGCGCCAGCAGCTCGGAGACAGGGGGCAGGTACGAGCAGTACTTC CASSSETGGRYEQYF
NA TRBJ1-2 TRBD1 TRBV4-1 TGCGCCAGCAGCCAAGGGTTTCTTCAGGGGGATGGCTACACCTTC CASSQGFLQGDGYTF
NA TRBJ2-6 NA TRBV18 TGTGCCAGCTCACGGCAGGGGTCTGGGGCCAACGTCCTGACTTTC CASSRQGSGANVLTF
NA TRBJ1-1 NA TRBV5-8 TGTGCCAGCAGCCCAGGCGCCAATCAGGGTAGTCCTGCCACTGAAGCTTTCTTT CASSPGANQGSPATEAFF
NA TRBJ2-3 TRBD1 TRBV5-1 TGCGCCAGCAGCTTGCCAACAGGGGTCCGGGACACAGATACGCAGTATTTT CASSLPTGVRDTDTQYF
few TRBJ1-5 NA TRBV4-1 TGCGCCAGCAGCCAACATACTCGGCAGCCCCAGCATTTT CASSQHTRQPQHF
NA TRBJ1-4 NA TRBV7-2 TGTGCCAGCAGCTTAGGACAGACTCTAACTAATGAAAAACTGTTTTTT CASSLGQTLTNEKLFF
NA TRBJ2-1 TRBD2 TRBV28 TGTGCCACCCGACTAGCGGGAGGGGTATTGAATGAGCAGTTCTTC CATRLAGGVLNEQFF
NA TRBJ1-4 NA TRBV6-5 TGTGCCAGCAGTTACTCGAGGCAATCGGCTAATGAAAAACTGTTTTTT CASSYSRQSANEKLFF
NA TRBJ2-3 NA TRBV7-2 TGTGCCAGCAGCTTAGGACTAGAAACAGATACGCAGTATTTT CASSLGLETDTQYF
NA TRBJ2-7 TRBD2 TRBV6-1 TGTGCCAGCAGGCTTACCAGCGGGAGTCCCTACGAGCAGTACTTC CASRLTSGSPYEQYF
NA TRBJ1-5 NA TRBV21-1 TGTGCCAGCAGCAAAACTCTTGGGACAGGGAATAACAGCAATCAGCCCCAGCATTTT CASSKTLGTGNNSNQPQHF
NA TRBJ2-3 NA TRBV7-3 TGTGCCAGCAGCTTAATGGACTTAACAGATACGCAGTATTTT CASSLMDLTDTQYF
NA TRBJ2-4 NA TRBV5-1 TGCGCCAGCAGCTTCGGGACTACCCAGGGGGGAACCAAAAACATTCAGTACTTC CASSFGTTQGGTKNIQYF
NA TRBJ2-7 NA TRBV21-1 TGTGCCAGCAGCAAAGAAGACTCGAGCTACGAGCAGTACTTC CASSKEDSSYEQYF
NA TRBJ2-7 TRBD2 TRBV4-1 TGCGCCAGCAGCCAAGTCTGGACTAGCGGACCCTACGAGCAGTACTTC CASSQVWTSGPYEQYF
NA TRBJ2-4 NA TRBV5-1 TGCGCCAGCAGCCGGAGCCTCGCAGGGAACATTCAGTACTTC CASSRSLAGNIQYF
NA TRBJ2-3 NA TRBV27 TGTGCCAGCGGGGGATGGGGGGGGCGCCCCTCAGATACGCAGTATTTT CASGGWGGRPSDTQYF
NA TRBJ2-7 NA TRBV5-6 TGTGCCAGCAGCCGAGGACTACCGAACTCCTACGAGCAGTACTTC CASSRGLPNSYEQYF
NA TRBJ2-2 NA TRBV10-3 TGTGCCATCAGTGACCGAGGGGCGGTGAACACCGGGGAGCTGTTTTTT CAISDRGAVNTGELFF
NA TRBJ2-7 NA TRBV5-1 TGCGCCAGCAGCTGGCTGTCTGGCTCCTACGAGCAGTACTTC CASSWLSGSYEQYF
NA TRBJ1-4 NA TRBV27 TGTGCCAGCAGTTATAAGCCTGCATTCGGCGGAAAACTGTTTTTT CASSYKPAFGGKLFF
NA TRBJ2-1 NA TRBV6-5 TGTGCCAGCAGTTACGACCAGGGGCTCTACGGCAATGAGCAGTTCTTC CASSYDQGLYGNEQFF
NA TRBJ1-2 NA TRBV12-5 TGTGCTAGTGGTTTGGTACCGGGCTCCAGCTACACCTTC CASGLVPGSSYTF
NA TRBJ2-3 NA TRBV9 TGTGCCAGCAGCGCCCGCCTGACAGATACGCAGTATTTT CASSARLTDTQYF
NA TRBJ2-7 NA TRBV5-1 TGCGCCAGCAACGAGGGGCTAGTCGGCGAGCAGTACTTC CASNEGLVGEQYF
NA TRBJ2-7 TRBD1 TRBV6-1 TGTGCCAGCAGTGTCGGGACAGGCGGCTACGAGCAGTACTTC CASSVGTGGYEQYF
NA TRBJ2-2 NA TRBV28 TGTGCCAGCAGTTTATGGGGGACGGTGAACACCGGGGAGCTGTTTTTT CASSLWGTVNTGELFF
NA TRBJ1-3 NA TRBV6-1 TGTGCCAGCTTTTTTGGGCCTGGAAACACCATATATTTT CASFFGPGNTIYF
NA TRBJ1-3 NA TRBV5-1 TGCGCCAGCAGCTTTGGAGGGCTCTCTGGAAACACCATATATTTT CASSFGGLSGNTIYF
NA TRBJ2-7 NA TRBV7-3 TGTGCCACCATACCCGGGACCCCACGCTCCTACGAGCAGTACTTC CATIPGTPRSYEQYF
NA TRBJ2-4 TRBD1 TRBV18 TGTGCCAGCTCACCCCGGGACAGGGAAGGAAACATTCAGTACTTC CASSPRDREGNIQYF
NA TRBJ2-3 TRBD2 TRBV27 TGTGCCAGCAGTGGGATAGCGGGTAGCACAGATACGCAGTATTTT CASSGIAGSTDTQYF
once TRBJ1-4 NA TRBV5-4 TGTGCCAGCAGCTTAGGGCAGGGGCAGACTAATGAAAAACTGTTTTTT CASSLGQGQTNEKLFF
once TRBJ2-7 NA TRBV10-1 TGCGCCAGCAGTGAGTCCACCGGCGGCGCCGAGCAGTACTTC CASSESTGGAEQYF
NA TRBJ1-2 TRBD1 TRBV28 TGTGCCAGCACGGAACAGGGGGCTAGGCGCTATGGCTACACCTTC CASTEQGARRYGYTF